This is a list of T cell receptor beta chains from one sample in a study of early T cells in non-severe SARS-CoV-2 infection. TCRdb re-analysed the 5' RACE reads in MiXCR, keeping a single row per CDR3 protein. This table holds some 35,000 distinct CDR3 sequences, 6% to 7.5% found once. Material: whole blood, obtained at baseline. The receptors derive from an adult who was a healthcare worker with PCR-confirmed SARS-CoV-2 infection or an uninfected control (not recorded which). The CDR3 runs from the conserved cysteine through the conserved F or W. Fields, in order: J gene, clone size, D gene, V gene, CDR3 DNA, CDR3 protein. A D gene is named only where the DNA matches it firmly. The size field is filled for only some rows; it gives once, few, many or a size class.

TRBJ1-1,many,TRBD1,TRBV5-1,TGCGCCAGCAGCGAGACAGGGGGTTTCACTGAAGCTTTCTTT,CASSETGGFTEAFF
TRBJ1-4,NA,NA,TRBV2,TGTGCCAGCAGTGTTTCAGGTCGGAAACTGTTTTTT,CASSVSGRKLFF
TRBJ1-1,NA,TRBD1,TRBV18,TGTGCCAGCTCAGGGGACAGCTTGAACACTGAAGCTTTCTTT,CASSGDSLNTEAFF
TRBJ2-2,NA,NA,TRBV28,TGTGCCAGCGGAGCCTTGAAATTCGGGGAGCTGTTTTTT,CASGALKFGELFF
TRBJ2-7,NA,NA,TRBV5-1,TGCGCCAGCAGCTTGGGCCAGAACTTCGGAGAGCAGTACTTC,CASSLGQNFGEQYF
TRBJ1-4,NA,NA,TRBV6-1,TGTGCCAGCAGGGATAGGGGGGGGAATGAAAAACTGTTTTTT,CASRDRGGNEKLFF
TRBJ1-2,many,TRBD1,TRBV20-1,TGCAGTGCTAGAGAGCCCGGGACAGGGCCCTATGGCTACACCTTC,CSAREPGTGPYGYTF
TRBJ2-3,many,NA,TRBV20-1,TGCAGTGCTAGATCTTTAGCGGACCGCACAGATACGCAGTATTTT,CSARSLADRTDTQYF
TRBJ2-5,few,TRBD1,TRBV18,TGTGCCAGCTCACCATCGGGACAGGGGGGAATGGAGACCCAGTACTTC,CASSPSGQGGMETQYF
TRBJ2-1,NA,NA,TRBV19,TGTGCCAGTAGGGACAGTCCCTCCTACAATGAGCAGTTCTTC,CASRDSPSYNEQFF
TRBJ2-7,many,NA,TRBV20-1,TGCAGTGCTAGAGCCCCAAGGGGGAACGAGCAGTACTTC,CSARAPRGNEQYF
TRBJ1-1,NA,NA,TRBV6-1,TGTGCCAGCAGTGACCCTCCTAACACTGAAGCTTTCTTT,CASSDPPNTEAFF
TRBJ2-3,many,NA,TRBV3-1,TGTGCCAGCAGCCGCCTTGGGGGCACAGATACGCAGTATTTT,CASSRLGGTDTQYF